This T cell receptor (beta chain) was sequenced in a study of T cells in localized non-small cell lung cancer. Study-level findings and limits: Uninvolved neighboring lung showed the greatest T cell clonality, exceeding tumor. Heterogeneity cannot be ruled out, as sequencing used one tumor region only.

With regard to this clone: The antigen remains undetermined. Other DNA sequences in the same sample also yield this CDR3.

Profiled with immunoSEQ multiplex PCR; TCRdb holds only in-frame clones, not every one. The data show 60,000 to 85,000 clones, approximately 87% seen once. The CDR3 is made up of 13 amino acids. CDR1 and CDR2 from the germline V gene are LNHDA and SQIVND (reference sequence). V shed 5 bases, J shed 4 bases, and the junction held 1 base outside the gene matches. V is TRBV19 and J is TRBJ1-5; 8 nucleotides align to TRBD1. Sequenced material: peripheral blood, taken before any cancer treatment. The clonotype was recovered from a male donor older than 55 with stage III squamous cell lung carcinoma. The chain's CDR3 is CASSRQGNQPQHF. CDR3 nucleotides: TGTGCCAGTAGTCGACAGGGGAATCAGCCCCAGCATTTT.